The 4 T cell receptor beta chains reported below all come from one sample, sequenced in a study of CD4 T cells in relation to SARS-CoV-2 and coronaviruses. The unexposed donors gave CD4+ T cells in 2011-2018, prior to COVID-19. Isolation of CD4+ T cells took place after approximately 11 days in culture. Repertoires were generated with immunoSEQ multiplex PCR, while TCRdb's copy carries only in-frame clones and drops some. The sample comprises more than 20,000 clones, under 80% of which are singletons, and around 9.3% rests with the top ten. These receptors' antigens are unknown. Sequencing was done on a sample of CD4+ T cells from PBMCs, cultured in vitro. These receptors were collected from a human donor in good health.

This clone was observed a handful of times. The CDR3 protein is CASSLVGTGMVTEAFF. CDR3 nucleotides: TGTGCCAGCAGCTTAGTCGGGACAGGGATGGTCACTGAAGCTTTCTTT. This sequence joins TRBV7-2 and TRBJ1-1; 9 bases align to TRBD1. V lost 1 base, J lost 4 bases, and 7 bases stayed unmatched. CDR1 and CDR2 (germline): SGHTA, FQGNSA. The CDR3 consists of 16 residues.

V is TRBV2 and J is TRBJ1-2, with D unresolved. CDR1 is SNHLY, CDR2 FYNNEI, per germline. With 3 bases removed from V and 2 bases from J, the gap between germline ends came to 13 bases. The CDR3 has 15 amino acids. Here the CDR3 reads CASSDGRSGNYGYTF. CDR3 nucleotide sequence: TGTGCCAGCAGTGATGGGCGGTCGGGGAACTATGGCTACACCTTC.

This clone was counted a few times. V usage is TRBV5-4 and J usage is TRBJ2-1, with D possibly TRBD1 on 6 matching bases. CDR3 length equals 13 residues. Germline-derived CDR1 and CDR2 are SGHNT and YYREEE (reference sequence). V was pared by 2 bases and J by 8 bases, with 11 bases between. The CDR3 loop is CASSLQGRDEQFF. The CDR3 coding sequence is TGTGCCAGCAGCTTACAGGGTCGGGATGAGCAGTTCTTC.

CDR3 loop: CASSVTGVNEKLFF. The DNA for the CDR3 is TGTGCCAGTAGCGTGACAGGGGTTAATGAAAAACTGTTTTTT. V gene TRBV19 combines with J gene TRBJ1-4, with 8 bases aligning to TRBD1. Germline values: CDR1 LNHDA, CDR2 SQIVND (reference sequence). The junction had 4 bases not matched to a gene; V was cut back by 6 bases and J by 4 bases. This CDR3 comprises 14 residues.